This T cell receptor (beta chain) came from a study of post-analysis software for immune sequencing data. Details on this clonotype: As yet, its antigen is unknown.

V was pared by 5 bases and J by 2 bases, with 15 bases between. Germline V gene sequence: CDR1 MNHNY, CDR2 SVGAGI (reference sequence). CDR3 size: 15 residues. Study-level results: Five TRBV segments appeared more often in patients than in controls, and TRBV5-6, TRBV5-1 and TRBV20-1 were among these.

Unique molecular identifiers were carried by the TCR beta cDNA libraries. In TCRdb, the PCR reads were re-called with MiXCR into one record per CDR3 protein. The sample holds fewer than 900,000 distinct CDR3 sequences, roughly 50% seen once. Sequencing input: blood. The V gene is TRBV6-6, the J gene TRBJ1-2; D remains unclear. The receptor's source is a girl between 5 and 17 years old with multiple sclerosis. CDR3 region: CASSNTPGINYGYTF. CDR3 in DNA: TGTGCCAGCAGTAATACTCCCGGGATCAACTATGGCTACACCTTC.